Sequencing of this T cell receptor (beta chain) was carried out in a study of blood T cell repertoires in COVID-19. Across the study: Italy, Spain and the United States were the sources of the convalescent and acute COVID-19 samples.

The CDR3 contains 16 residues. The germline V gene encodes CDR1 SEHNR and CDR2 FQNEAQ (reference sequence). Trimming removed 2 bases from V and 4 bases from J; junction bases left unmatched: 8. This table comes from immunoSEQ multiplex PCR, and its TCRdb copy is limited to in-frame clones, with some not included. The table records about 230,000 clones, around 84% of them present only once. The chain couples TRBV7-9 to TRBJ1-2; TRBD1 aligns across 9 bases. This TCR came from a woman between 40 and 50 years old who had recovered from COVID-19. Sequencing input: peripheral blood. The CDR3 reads CASSLSWDREFYGYTF. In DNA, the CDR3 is TGTGCCAGCAGCTTAAGTTGGGACAGGGAATTCTATGGCTACACCTTC.